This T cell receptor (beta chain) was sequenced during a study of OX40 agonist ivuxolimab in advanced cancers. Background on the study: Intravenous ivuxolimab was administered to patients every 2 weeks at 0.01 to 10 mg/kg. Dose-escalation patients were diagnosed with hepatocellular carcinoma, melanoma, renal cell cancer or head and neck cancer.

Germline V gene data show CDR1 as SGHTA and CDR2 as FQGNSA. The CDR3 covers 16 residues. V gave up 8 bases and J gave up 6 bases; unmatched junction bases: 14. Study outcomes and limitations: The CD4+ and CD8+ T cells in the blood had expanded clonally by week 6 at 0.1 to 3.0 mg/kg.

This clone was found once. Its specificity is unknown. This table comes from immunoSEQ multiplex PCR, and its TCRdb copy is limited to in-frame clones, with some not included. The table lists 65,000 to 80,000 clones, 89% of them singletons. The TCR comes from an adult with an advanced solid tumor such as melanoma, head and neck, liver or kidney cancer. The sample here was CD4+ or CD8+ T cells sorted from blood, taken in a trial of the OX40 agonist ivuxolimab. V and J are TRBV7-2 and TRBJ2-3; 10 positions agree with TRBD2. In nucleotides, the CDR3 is TGTGCCAGCGCTATACGCCTAGCGGGAGCGATGGATACGCAGTATTTT. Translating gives CASAIRLAGAMDTQYF. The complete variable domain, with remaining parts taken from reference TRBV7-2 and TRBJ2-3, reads GAGVSQSPSNKVTEKGKDVELRCDPISGHTALYWYRQSLGQGLEFLIYFQGNSAPDKSGLPSDRFSAERTGGSVSTLTIQRTQQEDSAVYLCASAIRLAGAMDTQYFGPGTRLTVL.